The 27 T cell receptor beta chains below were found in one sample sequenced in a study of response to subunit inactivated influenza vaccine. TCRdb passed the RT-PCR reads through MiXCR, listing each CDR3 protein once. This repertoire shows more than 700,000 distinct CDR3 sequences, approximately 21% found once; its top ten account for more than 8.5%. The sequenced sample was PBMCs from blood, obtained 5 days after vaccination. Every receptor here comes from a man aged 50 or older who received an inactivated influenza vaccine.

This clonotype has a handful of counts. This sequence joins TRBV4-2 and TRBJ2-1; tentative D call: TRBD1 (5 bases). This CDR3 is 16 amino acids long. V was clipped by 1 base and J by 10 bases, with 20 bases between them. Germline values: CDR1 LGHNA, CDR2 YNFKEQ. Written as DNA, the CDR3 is TGTGCCAGCAGCCAAGTCACAGGAAGCCGGGCCTTAGAGCAGTTCTTC. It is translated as CASSQVTGSRALEQFF.

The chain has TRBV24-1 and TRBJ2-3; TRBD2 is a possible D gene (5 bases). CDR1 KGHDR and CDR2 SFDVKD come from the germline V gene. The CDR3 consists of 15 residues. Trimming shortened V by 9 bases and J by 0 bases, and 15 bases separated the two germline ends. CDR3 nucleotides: TGTGCCACCGCCCTCGGGGTCGCTAGCACAGATACGCAGTATTTT. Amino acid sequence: CATALGVASTDTQYF.

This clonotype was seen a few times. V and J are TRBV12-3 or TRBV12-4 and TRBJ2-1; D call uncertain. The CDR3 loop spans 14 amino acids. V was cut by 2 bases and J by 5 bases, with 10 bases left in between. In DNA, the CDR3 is TGTGCCAGCAGTTTAAGTCTTGGAAACAATGAGCAGTTCTTC. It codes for CASSLSLGNNEQFF.

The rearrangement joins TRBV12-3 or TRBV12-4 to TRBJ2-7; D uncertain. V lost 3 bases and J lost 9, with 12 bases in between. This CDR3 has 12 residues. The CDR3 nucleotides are TGTGCCAGCAGTTTGGGCCCCGCAGTGCAGTACTTC. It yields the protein CASSLGPAVQYF.

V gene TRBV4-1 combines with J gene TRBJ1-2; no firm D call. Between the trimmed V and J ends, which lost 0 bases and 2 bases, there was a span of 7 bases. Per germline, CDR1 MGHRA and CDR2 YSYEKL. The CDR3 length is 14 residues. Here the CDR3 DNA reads TGCGCCAGCAGCCAAGATCTCCGGAACTATGGCTACACCTTC. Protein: CASSQDLRNYGYTF.

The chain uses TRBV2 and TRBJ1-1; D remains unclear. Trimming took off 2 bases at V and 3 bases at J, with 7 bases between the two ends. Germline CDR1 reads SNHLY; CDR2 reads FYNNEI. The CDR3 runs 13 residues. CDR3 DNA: TGTGCCAGCAGTGAACGGTCGGACACTGAAGCTTTCTTT. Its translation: CASSERSDTEAFF.

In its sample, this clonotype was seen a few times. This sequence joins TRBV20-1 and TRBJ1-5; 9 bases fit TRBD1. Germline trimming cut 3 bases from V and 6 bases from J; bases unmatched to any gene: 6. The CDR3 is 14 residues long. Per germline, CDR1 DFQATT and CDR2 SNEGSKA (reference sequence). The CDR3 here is CSARSGQGGQPQHF. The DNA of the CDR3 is TGCAGTGCTAGGTCGGGACAGGGAGGTCAGCCCCAGCATTTT.

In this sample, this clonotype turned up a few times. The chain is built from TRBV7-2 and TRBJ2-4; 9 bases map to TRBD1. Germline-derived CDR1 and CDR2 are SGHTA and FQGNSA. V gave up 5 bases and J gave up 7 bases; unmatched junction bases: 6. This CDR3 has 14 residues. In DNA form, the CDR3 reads TGTGCCAGCAGCCCCACAGGGGGCAGGAACATTCAGTACTTC. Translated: CASSPTGGRNIQYF. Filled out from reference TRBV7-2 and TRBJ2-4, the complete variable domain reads GAGVSQSPSNKVTEKGKDVELRCDPISGHTALYWYRQSLGQGLEFLIYFQGNSAPDKSGLPSDRFSAERTGGSVSTLTIQRTQQEDSAVYLCASSPTGGRNIQYFGAGTRLSVL.

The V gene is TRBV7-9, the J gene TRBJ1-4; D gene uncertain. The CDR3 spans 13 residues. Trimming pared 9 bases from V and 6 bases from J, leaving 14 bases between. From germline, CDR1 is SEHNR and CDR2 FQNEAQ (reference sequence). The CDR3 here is CASESGTDEKLFF. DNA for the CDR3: TGTGCCAGTGAGTCAGGAACGGATGAAAAACTGTTTTTT.

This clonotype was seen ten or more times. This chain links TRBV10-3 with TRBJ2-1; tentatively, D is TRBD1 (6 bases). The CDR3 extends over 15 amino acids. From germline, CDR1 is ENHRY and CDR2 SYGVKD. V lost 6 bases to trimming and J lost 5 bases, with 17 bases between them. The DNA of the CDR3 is TGTGCCATCAGGACACAGGGACCCTTGGACAATGAGCAGTTCTTC. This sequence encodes CAIRTQGPLDNEQFF.

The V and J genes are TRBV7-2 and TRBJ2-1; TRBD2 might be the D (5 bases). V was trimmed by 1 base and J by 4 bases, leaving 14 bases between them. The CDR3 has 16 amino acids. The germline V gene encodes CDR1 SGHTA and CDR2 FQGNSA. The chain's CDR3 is CASSLDVGASYNEQFF. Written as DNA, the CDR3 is TGTGCCAGCAGCTTAGACGTGGGAGCTAGTTACAATGAGCAGTTCTTC.

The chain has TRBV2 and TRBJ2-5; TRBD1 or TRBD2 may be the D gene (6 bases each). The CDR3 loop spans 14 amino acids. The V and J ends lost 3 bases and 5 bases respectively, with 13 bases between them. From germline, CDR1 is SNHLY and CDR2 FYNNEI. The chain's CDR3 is CASSEHGGQETQYF. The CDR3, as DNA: TGTGCCAGCAGTGAGCACGGGGGCCAGGAGACCCAGTACTTC. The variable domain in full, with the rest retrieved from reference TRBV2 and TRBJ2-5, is EPEVTQTPSHQVTQMGQEVILRCVPISNHLYFYWYRQILGQKVEFLVSFYNNEISEKSEIFDDQFSVERPDGSNFTLKIRSTKLEDSAMYFCASSEHGGQETQYFGPGTRLLVL.

The CDR3 sequence: CASSQRIIPGGIQYF. Here the CDR3 DNA reads TGTGCCAGCAGCCAAAGGATCATCCCGGGGGGCATTCAGTACTTC. The chain couples TRBV5-6 to TRBJ2-4; the match to TRBD2 covers 7 bases. Germline values: CDR1 SGHDT, CDR2 YYEEEE. This CDR3 region has 15 residues. The ends lost 4 bases at V and 9 bases at J; junction bases unmatched: 13.

The CDR3, as DNA: TGTGCCACCGGGGATAGCGGGGGGGCACCAGATACGCAGTATTTT. Translation gives CATGDSGGAPDTQYF. The chain carries TRBV27 and TRBJ2-3, with 11 bases aligning to TRBD2. Germline CDR1 MNHEY, CDR2 SMNVEV (reference sequence). CDR3 size: 15 residues. Germline trimming cut 10 bases from V and 4 bases from J; bases unmatched to any gene: 10.

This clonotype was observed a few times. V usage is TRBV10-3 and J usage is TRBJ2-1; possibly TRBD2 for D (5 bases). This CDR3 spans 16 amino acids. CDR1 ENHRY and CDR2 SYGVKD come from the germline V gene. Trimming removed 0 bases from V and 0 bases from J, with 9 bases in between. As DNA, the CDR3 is TGTGCCATCAGTGAGTCAGTGGGGAGCTCCTACAATGAGCAGTTCTTC. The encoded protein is CAISESVGSSYNEQFF.

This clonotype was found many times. The DNA for the CDR3 is TGTGCCAGCAGTTTAGGGGAGCAGTACTTC. It specifies CASSLGEQYF. The J gene is TRBJ2-7, the V gene TRBV27; unclear D gene. Germline V CDR1 and CDR2: MNHEY, SMNVEV (reference sequence). This CDR3 comprises 10 residues. The germline V and J ends were trimmed by 2 bases and 7 bases, with 3 bases remaining between them.

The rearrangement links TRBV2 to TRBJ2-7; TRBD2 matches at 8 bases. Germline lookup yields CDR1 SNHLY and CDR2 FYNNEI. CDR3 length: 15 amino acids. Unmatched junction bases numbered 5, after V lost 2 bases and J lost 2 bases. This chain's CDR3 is CASSERRGRTYEQYF. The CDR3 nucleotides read TGTGCCAGCAGTGAACGTCGCGGGAGGACCTACGAGCAGTACTTC.

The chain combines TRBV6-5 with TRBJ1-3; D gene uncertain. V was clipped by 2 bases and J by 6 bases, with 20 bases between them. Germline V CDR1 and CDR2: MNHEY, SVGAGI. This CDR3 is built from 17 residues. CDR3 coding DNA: TGTGCCAGCAGTTACCTCCCACTAGAGAGTCCAGAAAACACCATATATTTT. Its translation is CASSYLPLESPENTIYF.

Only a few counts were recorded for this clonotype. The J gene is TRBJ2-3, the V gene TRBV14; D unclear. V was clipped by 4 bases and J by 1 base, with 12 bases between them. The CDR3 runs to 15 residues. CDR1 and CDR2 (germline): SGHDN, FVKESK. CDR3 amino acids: CASSPIRPGTDTQYF. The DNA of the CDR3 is TGTGCCAGCAGCCCCATCCGGCCGGGCACAGATACGCAGTATTTT.

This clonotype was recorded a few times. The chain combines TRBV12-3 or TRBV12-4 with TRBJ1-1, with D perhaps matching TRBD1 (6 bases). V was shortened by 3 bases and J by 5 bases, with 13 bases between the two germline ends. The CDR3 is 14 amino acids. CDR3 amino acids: CASSFRQGRTEAFF. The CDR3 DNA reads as TGTGCCAGCAGTTTCAGGCAGGGGAGGACTGAAGCTTTCTTT.

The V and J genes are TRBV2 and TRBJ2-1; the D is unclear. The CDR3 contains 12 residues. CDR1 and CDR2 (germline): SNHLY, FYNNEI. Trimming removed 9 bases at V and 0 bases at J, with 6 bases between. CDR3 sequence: CARGTSYNEQFF. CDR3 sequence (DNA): TGTGCCAGGGGAACCTCCTACAATGAGCAGTTCTTC.

Written as DNA, the CDR3 is TGTGCCAGCAGCGCCCAGCGGGCGGTGGACGCTTTCTTT. Amino acids: CASSAQRAVDAFF. The rearrangement links TRBV11-2 to TRBJ1-1; D gene uncertain. CDR3 length: 13 amino acids. Per the germline V gene, CDR1 is SGHAT and CDR2 is FQNNGV. The V end lost 5 bases, the J end lost 11 bases, and 18 bases lay between the germline ends.

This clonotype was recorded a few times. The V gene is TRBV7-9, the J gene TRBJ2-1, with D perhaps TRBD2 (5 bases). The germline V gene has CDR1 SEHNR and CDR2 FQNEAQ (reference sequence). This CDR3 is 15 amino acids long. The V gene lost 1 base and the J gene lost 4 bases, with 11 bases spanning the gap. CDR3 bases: TGTGCCAGCAGCTTAGTTGCGGGCCAATACAATGAGCAGTTCTTC. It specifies CASSLVAGQYNEQFF.

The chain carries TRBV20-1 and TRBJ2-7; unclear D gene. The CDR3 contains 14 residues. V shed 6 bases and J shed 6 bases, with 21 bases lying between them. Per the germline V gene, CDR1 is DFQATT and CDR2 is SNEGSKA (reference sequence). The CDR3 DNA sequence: TGCAGTGCCCGAACCACTTCCCGTATCTCCGAGCAGTACTTC. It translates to CSARTTSRISEQYF.

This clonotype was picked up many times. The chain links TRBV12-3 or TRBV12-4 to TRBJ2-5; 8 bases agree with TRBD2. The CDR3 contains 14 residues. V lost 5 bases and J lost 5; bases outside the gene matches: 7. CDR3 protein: CASSLGGLGETQYF. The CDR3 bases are TGTGCCAGCAGTCTGGGGGGACTAGGGGAGACCCAGTACTTC.

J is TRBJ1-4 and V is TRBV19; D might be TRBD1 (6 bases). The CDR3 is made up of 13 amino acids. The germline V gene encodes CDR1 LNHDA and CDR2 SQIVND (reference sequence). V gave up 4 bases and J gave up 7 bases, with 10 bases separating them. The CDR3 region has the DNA TGTGCCAGTAGTACCGGGACACTTGAAAAACTGTTTTTT. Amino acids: CASSTGTLEKLFF.

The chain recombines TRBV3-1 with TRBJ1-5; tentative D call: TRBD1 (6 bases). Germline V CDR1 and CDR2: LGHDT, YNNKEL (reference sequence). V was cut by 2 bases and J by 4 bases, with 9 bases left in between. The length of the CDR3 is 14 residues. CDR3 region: CASSQTGHNQPQHF. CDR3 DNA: TGTGCCAGCAGCCAAACGGGACATAATCAGCCCCAGCATTTT.